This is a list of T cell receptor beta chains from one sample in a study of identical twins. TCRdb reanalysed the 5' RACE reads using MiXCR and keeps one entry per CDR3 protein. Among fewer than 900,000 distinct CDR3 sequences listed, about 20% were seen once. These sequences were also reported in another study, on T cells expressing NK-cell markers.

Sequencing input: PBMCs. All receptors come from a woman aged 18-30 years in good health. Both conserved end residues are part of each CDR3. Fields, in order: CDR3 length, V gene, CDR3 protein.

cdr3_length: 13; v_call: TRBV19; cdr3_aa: CASTQGPFYGYTF
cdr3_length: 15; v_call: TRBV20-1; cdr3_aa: CSATSDSGDSYEQYF
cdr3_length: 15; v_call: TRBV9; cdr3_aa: CASSVEGLAGGEQFF
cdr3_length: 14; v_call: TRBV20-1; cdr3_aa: CSARRTGENTEAFF
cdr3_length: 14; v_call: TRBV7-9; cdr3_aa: CASSFTGLGVEQFF
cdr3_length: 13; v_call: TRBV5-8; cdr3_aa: CASSRDSLMPQHF
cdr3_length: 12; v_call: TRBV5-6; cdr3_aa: CASSAGVNEQYF
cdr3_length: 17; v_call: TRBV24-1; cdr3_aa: CATSDATSADGADTQYF
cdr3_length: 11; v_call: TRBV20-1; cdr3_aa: CSARAEDTQYF
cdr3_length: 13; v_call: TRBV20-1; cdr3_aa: CSARVSGSYEQYF
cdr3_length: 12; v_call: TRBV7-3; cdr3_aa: CASSKDTDTQYF
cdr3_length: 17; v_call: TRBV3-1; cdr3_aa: CASSPTPGTSGSNEQFF
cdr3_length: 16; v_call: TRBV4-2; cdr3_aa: CASSRNTIDENTEAFF
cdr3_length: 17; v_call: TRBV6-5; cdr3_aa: CASSYSKPTGWNSPLHF
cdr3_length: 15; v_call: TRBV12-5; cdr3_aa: CASGSGQVATDTQYF
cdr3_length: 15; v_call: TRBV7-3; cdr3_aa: CASSRSGGRADTQYF
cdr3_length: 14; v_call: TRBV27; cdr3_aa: CASSPSGLLQPQHF
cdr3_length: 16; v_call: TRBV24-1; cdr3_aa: CATSRQENDVGNEQFF
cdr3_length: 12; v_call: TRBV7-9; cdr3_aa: CASSLALYGQYF
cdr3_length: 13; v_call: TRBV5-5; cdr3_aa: CASSPPPGYTQYF
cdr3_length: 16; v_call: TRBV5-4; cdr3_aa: CASSFAQLSGANVLTF
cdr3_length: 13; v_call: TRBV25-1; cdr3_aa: CASTLMGGYEQYF
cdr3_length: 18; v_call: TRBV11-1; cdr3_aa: CASSFGLAGFSSTDTQYF
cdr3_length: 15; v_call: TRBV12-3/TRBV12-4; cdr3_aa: CASSPLRQLGETQYF
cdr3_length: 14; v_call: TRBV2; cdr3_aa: CASSDIGNAGELFF
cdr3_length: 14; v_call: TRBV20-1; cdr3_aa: CSAGGTGTGGTQYF
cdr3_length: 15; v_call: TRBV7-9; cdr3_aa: CASSFHGVPPQTQYF
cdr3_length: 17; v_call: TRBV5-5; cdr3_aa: CASSRAGTTYGADTQYF
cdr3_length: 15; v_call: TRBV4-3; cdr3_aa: CASSQVSSGSYEQYF
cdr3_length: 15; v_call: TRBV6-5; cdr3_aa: CASSYRRGAGNEQFF
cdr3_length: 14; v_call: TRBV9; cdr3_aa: CASNQGSSGNTIYF
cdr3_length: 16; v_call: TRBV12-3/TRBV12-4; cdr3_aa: CASSEYQGAGANVLTF
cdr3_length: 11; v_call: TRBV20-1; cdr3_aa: CSAGASREQFF
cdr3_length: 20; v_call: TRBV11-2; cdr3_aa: CASSSALDVTSGRSTDTQYF
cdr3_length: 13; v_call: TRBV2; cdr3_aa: CASKRQTNYGYTF
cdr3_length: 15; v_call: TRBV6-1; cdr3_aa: CASSPDVSSYNEQFF
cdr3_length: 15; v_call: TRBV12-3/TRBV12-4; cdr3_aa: CASSLFLAGIGELFF
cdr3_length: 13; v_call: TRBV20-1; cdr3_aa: CSAKGLALDTQYF
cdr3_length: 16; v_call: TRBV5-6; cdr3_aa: CASSLDQGFGTDTQYF
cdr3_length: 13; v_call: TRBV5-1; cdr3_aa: CASSAALAGEAFF
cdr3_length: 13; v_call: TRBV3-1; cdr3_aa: CASSPPGQLWQYF
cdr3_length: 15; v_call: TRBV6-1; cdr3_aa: CASRSSPSQYNEQFF
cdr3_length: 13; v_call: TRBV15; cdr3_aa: CATSPDVNYGYTF
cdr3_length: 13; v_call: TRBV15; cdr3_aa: CATSSGPRPEQFF
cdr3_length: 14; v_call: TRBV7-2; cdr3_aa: CASSHRDRTYEQYF
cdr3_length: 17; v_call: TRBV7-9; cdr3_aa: CASRYWGLAGLVDEQFF
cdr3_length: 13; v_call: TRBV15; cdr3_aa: CATSGVRGSEQFF
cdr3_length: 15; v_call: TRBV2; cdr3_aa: CASSERRGLVYEQYF
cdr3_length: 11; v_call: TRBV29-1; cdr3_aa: CSGGLAGKQYF
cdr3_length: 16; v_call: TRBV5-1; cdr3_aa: CASTRSVRGSDETQYF
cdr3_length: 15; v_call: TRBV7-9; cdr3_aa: CASSPRSMANTEAFF
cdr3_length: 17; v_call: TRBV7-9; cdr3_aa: CASSRGVAAGDTDTQYF
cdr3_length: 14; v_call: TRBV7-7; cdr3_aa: CASSFRHTSETQYF
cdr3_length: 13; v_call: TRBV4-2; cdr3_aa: CASSQDAGDEQYF
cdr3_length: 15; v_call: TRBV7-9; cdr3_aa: CASSLAPGTSNEQYF
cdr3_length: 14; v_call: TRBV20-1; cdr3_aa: CSAREGRGRGGYTF
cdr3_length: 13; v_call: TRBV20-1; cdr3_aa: CSARGIVGNEQFF
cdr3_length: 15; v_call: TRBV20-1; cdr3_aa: CSASKGGGWAYEQYF
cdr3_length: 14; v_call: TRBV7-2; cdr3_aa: CASSSRSSNSPLHF
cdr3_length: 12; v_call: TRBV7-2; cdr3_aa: CASSFQRETQYF